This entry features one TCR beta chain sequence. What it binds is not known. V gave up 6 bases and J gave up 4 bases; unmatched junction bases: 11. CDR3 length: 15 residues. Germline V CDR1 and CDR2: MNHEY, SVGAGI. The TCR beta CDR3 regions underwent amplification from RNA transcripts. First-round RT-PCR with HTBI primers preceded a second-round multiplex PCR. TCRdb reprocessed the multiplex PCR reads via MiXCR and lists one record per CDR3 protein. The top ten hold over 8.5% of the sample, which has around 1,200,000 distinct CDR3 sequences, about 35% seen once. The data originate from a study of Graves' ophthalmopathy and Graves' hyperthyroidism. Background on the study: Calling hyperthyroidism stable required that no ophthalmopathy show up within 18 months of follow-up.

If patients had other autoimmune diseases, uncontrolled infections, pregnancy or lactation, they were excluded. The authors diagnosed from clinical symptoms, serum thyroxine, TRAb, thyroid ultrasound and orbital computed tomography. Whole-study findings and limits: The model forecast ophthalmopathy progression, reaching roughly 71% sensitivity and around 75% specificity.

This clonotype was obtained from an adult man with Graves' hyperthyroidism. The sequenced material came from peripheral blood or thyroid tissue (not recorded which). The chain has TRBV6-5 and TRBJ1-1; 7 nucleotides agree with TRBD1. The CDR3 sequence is CASRTGRGLGTEAFF. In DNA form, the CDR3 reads TGTGCCAGCAGGACAGGGAGGGGACTAGGCACTGAAGCTTTCTTT.